Listed below are T cell receptor beta chains from one sample, sequenced in a study of identical twins. Using its own MiXCR run on the 5' RACE reads, TCRdb lists one record per CDR3 protein. Here the sample spans about 690,000 distinct CDR3 sequences, 21% being singletons. These same data were also listed under a study on T cells expressing NK-cell markers.

Sample: PBMCs. These receptors came from a woman under 30 in good health. Both conserved end residues are part of each CDR3. Fields, in order: D gene, J gene, V gene, clone size, CDR3 protein, CDR3 DNA. D genes are given only for firm matches. The size of a clone is reported for some rows only, either as once, few or many, or as a class for expanded clones.

d_gene: NA; j_gene: TRBJ1-1; v_gene: TRBV6-5; abundance: NA; CDR3aa: CASSWFMNTEAFF; CDR3nt: TGTGCCAGCAGTTGGTTTATGAACACTGAAGCTTTCTTT
d_gene: TRBD2; j_gene: TRBJ2-3; v_gene: TRBV6-2/TRBV6-3; abundance: few; CDR3aa: CASSYSDRLAETTDTQYF; CDR3nt: TGTGCCAGCAGTTACTCGGATCGACTAGCGGAGACCACAGATACGCAGTATTTT
d_gene: NA; j_gene: TRBJ1-2; v_gene: TRBV5-5; abundance: few; CDR3aa: CASSAGGPYTF; CDR3nt: TGTGCCAGCAGCGCGGGGGGACCATACACCTTC
d_gene: TRBD1; j_gene: TRBJ1-1; v_gene: TRBV6-1; abundance: few; CDR3aa: CASRKTGGGSNTEAFF; CDR3nt: TGTGCCAGCAGAAAGACAGGGGGCGGATCGAACACTGAAGCTTTCTTT
d_gene: NA; j_gene: TRBJ1-5; v_gene: TRBV27; abundance: few; CDR3aa: CASRGFNQPQHF; CDR3nt: TGTGCCAGCAGGGGCTTCAATCAGCCCCAGCATTTT
d_gene: TRBD1; j_gene: TRBJ2-5; v_gene: TRBV5-8; abundance: NA; CDR3aa: CASSQGQREETQYF; CDR3nt: TGTGCCAGCAGCCAGGGACAGAGAGAAGAGACCCAGTACTTC
d_gene: NA; j_gene: TRBJ2-1; v_gene: TRBV7-9; abundance: few; CDR3aa: CASRPNPNEQFF; CDR3nt: TGTGCCAGCAGGCCTAACCCCAATGAGCAGTTCTTC
d_gene: TRBD2; j_gene: TRBJ2-5; v_gene: TRBV7-6; abundance: few; CDR3aa: CASSLAGTSGGLETQYF; CDR3nt: TGTGCCAGCAGCTTAGCGGGGACTAGCGGGGGCCTGGAGACCCAGTACTTC
d_gene: TRBD2; j_gene: TRBJ2-3; v_gene: TRBV5-1; abundance: many; CDR3aa: CASSPPLAGPPTDTQYF; CDR3nt: TGCGCCAGCAGTCCCCCTCTAGCGGGGCCCCCCACAGATACGCAGTATTTT
d_gene: NA; j_gene: TRBJ2-1; v_gene: TRBV5-1; abundance: few; CDR3aa: CASSLEYSGEQFF; CDR3nt: TGCGCCAGCAGCTTGGAATATTCGGGTGAGCAGTTCTTC
d_gene: NA; j_gene: TRBJ1-2; v_gene: TRBV9; abundance: few; CDR3aa: CASSVEPGAGGYTF; CDR3nt: TGTGCCAGCAGCGTGGAGCCGGGTGCGGGAGGCTACACCTTC
d_gene: NA; j_gene: TRBJ2-3; v_gene: TRBV7-8; abundance: few; CDR3aa: CASSTLIPSTDTQYF; CDR3nt: TGTGCCAGCAGCACCCTTATTCCTAGCACAGATACGCAGTATTTT
d_gene: TRBD2; j_gene: TRBJ2-2; v_gene: TRBV5-1; abundance: NA; CDR3aa: CASKLAASNTGELFF; CDR3nt: TGCGCCAGCAAACTAGCGGCCTCGAACACCGGGGAGCTGTTTTTT
d_gene: NA; j_gene: TRBJ2-1; v_gene: TRBV27; abundance: NA; CDR3aa: CASSSTFDNNEQFF; CDR3nt: TGTGCCAGCAGTTCCACTTTCGATAACAATGAGCAGTTCTTC
d_gene: TRBD1; j_gene: TRBJ2-5; v_gene: TRBV7-7; abundance: NA; CDR3aa: CASSLRGDRGRGTQYF; CDR3nt: TGTGCTAGCAGCTTGCGGGGGGACAGGGGACGCGGGACCCAGTACTTC
d_gene: TRBD1; j_gene: TRBJ2-3; v_gene: TRBV12-3/TRBV12-4; abundance: NA; CDR3aa: CASSLSGQGADTQYF; CDR3nt: TGTGCCAGCAGTTTAAGTGGACAGGGGGCAGATACGCAGTATTTT
d_gene: NA; j_gene: TRBJ2-5; v_gene: TRBV7-2; abundance: NA; CDR3aa: CASTQQGFYQETQYF; CDR3nt: TGTGCCAGCACCCAACAGGGTTTCTACCAAGAGACCCAGTACTTC
d_gene: NA; j_gene: TRBJ2-1; v_gene: TRBV11-2; abundance: NA; CDR3aa: CASSLVDGPLNEQFF; CDR3nt: TGTGCCAGCAGCTTAGTGGACGGTCCACTCAATGAGCAGTTCTTC
d_gene: NA; j_gene: TRBJ2-7; v_gene: TRBV12-3/TRBV12-4; abundance: NA; CDR3aa: CASSLWKPGNEQYF; CDR3nt: TGTGCCAGCAGTTTGTGGAAGCCTGGCAACGAGCAGTACTTC
d_gene: NA; j_gene: TRBJ2-1; v_gene: TRBV12-3/TRBV12-4; abundance: NA; CDR3aa: CASSLAPTSYNEQFF; CDR3nt: TGTGCCAGCAGTTTGGCCCCAACCTCCTACAATGAGCAGTTCTTC
d_gene: NA; j_gene: TRBJ2-7; v_gene: TRBV12-3/TRBV12-4; abundance: NA; CDR3aa: CASSYFSHEQYF; CDR3nt: TGTGCCAGCAGCTATTTTTCTCACGAGCAGTACTTC
d_gene: NA; j_gene: TRBJ2-3; v_gene: TRBV30; abundance: NA; CDR3aa: CAGGGSRTDTQYF; CDR3nt: TGTGCCGGGGGGGGCAGCCGGACAGATACGCAGTATTTT
d_gene: NA; j_gene: TRBJ2-7; v_gene: TRBV7-2; abundance: few; CDR3aa: CASSLIDEQYF; CDR3nt: TGTGCCAGCAGCTTAATTGACGAGCAGTACTTC
d_gene: TRBD2; j_gene: TRBJ2-1; v_gene: TRBV20-1; abundance: once; CDR3aa: CSATGLAGGYNEQFF; CDR3nt: TGCAGTGCTACCGGTCTAGCGGGGGGGTACAATGAGCAGTTCTTC
d_gene: TRBD2; j_gene: TRBJ2-5; v_gene: TRBV12-3/TRBV12-4; abundance: NA; CDR3aa: CASSNGRAETQYF; CDR3nt: TGTGCCAGCAGTAACGGGAGGGCGGAGACCCAGTACTTC
d_gene: NA; j_gene: TRBJ2-3; v_gene: TRBV5-1; abundance: many; CDR3aa: CASSLKADTQYF; CDR3nt: TGCGCCAGCAGCTTGAAAGCAGATACGCAGTATTTT
d_gene: TRBD2; j_gene: TRBJ2-1; v_gene: TRBV2; abundance: few; CDR3aa: CASTSVLAFYNEQFF; CDR3nt: TGTGCCAGCACATCGGTACTAGCGTTCTACAATGAGCAGTTCTTC
d_gene: NA; j_gene: TRBJ2-7; v_gene: TRBV20-1; abundance: few; CDR3aa: CSARDTQGSYEQYF; CDR3nt: TGCAGTGCTAGAGATACGCAGGGATCCTACGAGCAGTACTTC
d_gene: NA; j_gene: TRBJ2-1; v_gene: TRBV7-9; abundance: once; CDR3aa: CASSLIDGGHNEQFF; CDR3nt: TGTGCCAGCAGCTTAATAGATGGAGGGCACAATGAGCAGTTCTTC
d_gene: TRBD2; j_gene: TRBJ2-3; v_gene: TRBV10-1; abundance: NA; CDR3aa: CASSPLAGGPPQYF; CDR3nt: TGCGCCAGCAGCCCACTAGCGGGAGGGCCGCCGCAGTATTTT
d_gene: NA; j_gene: TRBJ2-4; v_gene: TRBV15; abundance: NA; CDR3aa: CATSRTARKNIQYF; CDR3nt: TGTGCCACCAGCCGGACAGCCCGCAAAAACATTCAGTACTTC
d_gene: NA; j_gene: TRBJ1-2; v_gene: TRBV7-9; abundance: NA; CDR3aa: CASSPRQTANYGYTF; CDR3nt: TGTGCCAGCAGCCCAAGACAGACAGCTAACTATGGCTACACCTTC
d_gene: NA; j_gene: TRBJ2-2; v_gene: TRBV5-5; abundance: few; CDR3aa: CASSLDPGTGELFF; CDR3nt: TGTGCCAGCAGCTTGGACCCCGGGACCGGGGAGCTGTTTTTT
d_gene: NA; j_gene: TRBJ2-7; v_gene: TRBV6-5; abundance: few; CDR3aa: CASSYSEIHEQYF; CDR3nt: TGTGCCAGCAGTTACTCCGAGATCCACGAGCAGTACTTC
d_gene: TRBD2; j_gene: TRBJ2-5; v_gene: TRBV20-1; abundance: many; CDR3aa: CSARRLAGQETQYF; CDR3nt: TGCAGTGCTAGAAGGCTAGCGGGGCAAGAGACCCAGTACTTC
d_gene: NA; j_gene: TRBJ2-2; v_gene: TRBV7-9; abundance: once; CDR3aa: CASPLSGIGTGELFF; CDR3nt: TGTGCCAGCCCTCTTTCGGGAATTGGTACCGGGGAGCTGTTTTTT
d_gene: TRBD2; j_gene: TRBJ2-7; v_gene: TRBV10-1; abundance: few; CDR3aa: CASSESGEGPSYEQYF; CDR3nt: TGCGCCAGCAGTGAAAGCGGGGAGGGTCCCTCCTACGAGCAGTACTTC
d_gene: NA; j_gene: TRBJ2-1; v_gene: TRBV19; abundance: NA; CDR3aa: CASSMVAYNEQFF; CDR3nt: TGTGCCAGTAGTATGGTAGCTTACAATGAGCAGTTCTTC
d_gene: TRBD2; j_gene: TRBJ2-1; v_gene: TRBV9; abundance: few; CDR3aa: CASSRGGLAGETKQFF; CDR3nt: TGTGCCAGCAGCCGGGGCGGACTAGCGGGGGAGACTAAGCAGTTCTTC
d_gene: TRBD1; j_gene: TRBJ2-1; v_gene: TRBV11-2; abundance: few; CDR3aa: CASSTGQGLYNEQFF; CDR3nt: TGTGCCAGCAGCACGGGACAGGGTCTCTACAATGAGCAGTTCTTC
d_gene: TRBD2; j_gene: TRBJ2-7; v_gene: TRBV7-8; abundance: many; CDR3aa: CASSLAGGMGEQYF; CDR3nt: TGTGCCAGCAGCTTAGCGGGAGGGATGGGCGAGCAGTACTTC
d_gene: NA; j_gene: TRBJ2-3; v_gene: TRBV29-1; abundance: few; CDR3aa: CSVDGRGYGNTQYF; CDR3nt: TGCAGCGTCGACGGGAGAGGCTATGGGAATACGCAGTATTTT
d_gene: TRBD1; j_gene: TRBJ2-7; v_gene: TRBV5-1; abundance: few; CDR3aa: CASSSPTGWGYEQYF; CDR3nt: TGCGCCAGCAGCTCGCCGACAGGGTGGGGTTACGAGCAGTACTTC
d_gene: NA; j_gene: TRBJ2-7; v_gene: TRBV27; abundance: NA; CDR3aa: CASTRGHEQYF; CDR3nt: TGTGCCAGCACCAGGGGTCACGAGCAGTACTTC
d_gene: TRBD2; j_gene: TRBJ2-1; v_gene: TRBV20-1; abundance: few; CDR3aa: CSAYAAIAGGPMYEQFF; CDR3nt: TGCAGTGCTTACGCCGCGATAGCGGGAGGGCCTATGTATGAGCAGTTCTTC
d_gene: TRBD2; j_gene: TRBJ2-1; v_gene: TRBV6-1; abundance: few; CDR3aa: CASSPIAGGAYNEQFF; CDR3nt: TGTGCCAGCAGCCCCATAGCGGGGGGCGCCTACAATGAGCAGTTCTTC
d_gene: NA; j_gene: TRBJ1-1; v_gene: TRBV29-1; abundance: few; CDR3aa: CSVGPGHTEAFF; CDR3nt: TGCAGCGTTGGACCCGGGCACACTGAAGCTTTCTTT
d_gene: NA; j_gene: TRBJ1-4; v_gene: TRBV10-3; abundance: few; CDR3aa: CAIQVQPNEKLFF; CDR3nt: TGTGCCATCCAGGTCCAGCCTAATGAAAAACTGTTTTTT
d_gene: NA; j_gene: TRBJ2-1; v_gene: TRBV20-1; abundance: NA; CDR3aa: CSAEDSYNEQFF; CDR3nt: TGCAGTGCCGAGGACTCCTACAATGAGCAGTTCTTC
d_gene: NA; j_gene: TRBJ2-3; v_gene: TRBV20-1; abundance: few; CDR3aa: CSALHYRRDTQYF; CDR3nt: TGCAGTGCTTTACATTATAGGAGAGACACGCAGTATTTT
d_gene: NA; j_gene: TRBJ2-1; v_gene: TRBV7-2; abundance: once; CDR3aa: CASSAYKYNEQFF; CDR3nt: TGTGCCAGCAGCGCGTACAAGTACAATGAGCAGTTCTTC
d_gene: NA; j_gene: TRBJ2-7; v_gene: TRBV20-1; abundance: NA; CDR3aa: CSVGAPPQTYEQYF; CDR3nt: TGCAGTGTTGGGGCCCCTCCACAAACCTACGAGCAGTACTTC
d_gene: TRBD2; j_gene: TRBJ2-7; v_gene: TRBV29-1; abundance: many; CDR3aa: CSVEGGSGKAYEQYF; CDR3nt: TGCAGCGTTGAGGGGGGGAGCGGGAAGGCCTACGAGCAGTACTTC
d_gene: NA; j_gene: TRBJ2-5; v_gene: TRBV6-2/TRBV6-3; abundance: NA; CDR3aa: CASSLDWGTETQYF; CDR3nt: TGTGCCAGCAGCCTTGACTGGGGAACGGAGACCCAGTACTTC
d_gene: NA; j_gene: TRBJ2-7; v_gene: TRBV7-9; abundance: NA; CDR3aa: CASSPGGLEQYF; CDR3nt: TGTGCCAGCAGCCCAGGTGGCCTCGAGCAGTACTTC